The clone carrying this TCR beta chain was recorded at least ten times. The antigen remains unidentified. The CDR3 spans 14 residues. V was shortened by 1 base and J by 1 base, with 6 bases between the two germline ends. Germline-derived CDR1 and CDR2 are SGHTA and FQGTGA. This entry comes from a study of post-analysis software for immune sequencing data. The wider study: Both relapsing-remitting and secondary progressive multiple sclerosis featured among the disease courses, as did progressive-relapsing multiple sclerosis.

Sequencing libraries made from TCR beta cDNA carried unique molecular identifiers. Once about 0.95 to 10 million T cells were used, 400,000 to 550,000 cDNA molecules resulted. TCRdb analysed the PCR reads with MiXCR anew, one entry per CDR3 protein. The table lists 180,000 or so distinct CDR3 sequences, approximately 28% of them singletons. Points from the study as a whole: With TRBV5-6, TRBV5-1 and TRBV20-1 included, about five TRBV segments were more frequent in patients than in controls. Diversity measured as normalized Chao1 was significantly lower in multiple sclerosis patients than in controls. Under F measure analysis, samples from one preparation batch co-clustered strongly.

The chain carries TRBV7-3 and TRBJ2-3; the D gene is possibly TRBD2 (5 bases). The TCR sequence derives from a girl between 2 and 17 years old with multiple sclerosis. The sequencing sample was made of blood. As DNA, the CDR3 is TGTGCCAGCAGCTTAAACGGGGGCACAGATACGCAGTATTTT. It yields the protein CASSLNGGTDTQYF. The full variable domain, in which reference TRBV7-3 and TRBJ2-3 provide the parts outside the CDR3, is GAGVSQTPSNKVTEKGKYVELRCDPISGHTALYWYRQSLGQGPEFLIYFQGTGAADDSGLPNDRFFAVRPEGSVSTLKIQRTERGDSAVYLCASSLNGGTDTQYFGPGTRLTVL.